The clone carrying this T cell receptor beta chain came up a few times. Its specificity is not known. CDR1 and CDR2 (germline): SGHAT, FQNNGV. Trimming removed 3 bases at V and 8 bases at J, with 11 bases between. CDR3 length: 13 amino acids. This sample was included in a study of molecular identifiers for immune sequencing clone quantification. Bulk TCR library preparation followed previously described methods with listed TCR primers. TCRdb independently ran MiXCR on the PCR reads; one entry per CDR3 protein. The sample lists about 640,000 distinct CDR3 sequences; about 20% were seen once. General study results and limits: Jurkat TCR RNA from one cell was spiked into more than 800,000 naive cells, and it was reportedly detectable there.

This receptor was identified in a human donor in good health. Some libraries in this study had Jurkat cell RNA spiked in. The genes are TRBV11-2 and TRBJ2-1, with a possible D match to TRBD1 (6 bases). Sample: naive CD8+ T cells from blood, with Jurkat cell RNA spiked in. Regarding subset: FACS-sorted CD8+CD4-CCR7+CD45RA+ naive T cells. CDR3 nucleotide sequence: TGTGCCAGCAGCTTGTGGGGGCTCGATGAGCAGTTCTTC. Translation gives CASSLWGLDEQFF.